Presented here are 7 T cell receptor beta chains from one specimen sequenced in a study of Graves' ophthalmopathy and Graves' hyperthyroidism. Amplification targeted the TCR beta CDR3 regions, with RNA transcripts as the source material. After a first-round RT-PCR with HTBI primers, a second-round multiplex PCR was run. TCRdb re-derived calls from the multiplex PCR reads in MiXCR, one entry per CDR3 protein. The sample lists 200,000 to 300,000 distinct CDR3 sequences; around 45% were seen once. Sequencing was performed on peripheral blood. Receptors were obtained from an adult man with Graves' ophthalmopathy.

In this sample, this clonotype turned up a few times. The rearrangement links TRBV18 to TRBJ2-7; D not certain. V dropped 5 bases and J dropped 5 bases, with 10 bases sitting between them. The CDR3 has 12 amino acids. Germline values: CDR1 KGHSH, CDR2 LQKENI. In nucleotides, the CDR3 is TGTGCCAGCTCATCATATGGGAACGAGCAGTACTTC. Residues: CASSSYGNEQYF.

This clonotype showed up just a few times. The chain uses TRBV29-1 and TRBJ2-7, with D hard to call. V lost 5 bases, J lost 5 bases, and 10 bases lay in between. The CDR3 runs to 11 residues. The germline gives CDR1 SQVTM, CDR2 ANQGSEA. CDR3 region: CSVYGVHEQYF. CDR3 nucleotides: TGCAGCGTTTATGGGGTGCACGAGCAGTACTTC.

About this clonotype itself: The junction departs from germline at one end; a sequencing error may be responsible. The chain carries TRBV7-2 and TRBJ1-2, with TRBD1 identical over 7 bases. This CDR3 has 14 amino acids. The V gene's germline CDR1 is SGHTA and CDR2 FQGNSA. CDR3 DNA: TGTGCCAGCAGCTTTGACAGGGAATCCTATGGCTACGCCTTC. Translating gives CASSFDRESYGYAF.

This clonotype was counted between two and nine times. The chain couples TRBV7-9 to TRBJ2-5; 8 positions match TRBD1. After removal of 5 bases from V and 5 bases from J, the junction contained 10 bases not matched to a gene. Looked up from germline, CDR1 is SEHNR and CDR2 is FQNEAQ (reference sequence). The CDR3 spans 15 residues. CDR3 protein: CASSLGQGVGETQYF. Here the CDR3 DNA reads TGTGCCAGCAGCCTCGGACAGGGAGTAGGGGAGACCCAGTACTTC.

For this clonotype: An end of the junction does not agree with germline; a read error may underlie this. The V and J genes are TRBV10-1 and TRBJ1-5; TRBD1 aligns across 10 bases. Germline assignment: CDR1 WNHNN and CDR2 SYGVQD (reference sequence). The CDR3 runs to 16 residues. As DNA, the CDR3 is TGTGCCAGCAGTGAGTTATTCGGGACAGGGGTTCAGCCCCAGCATTTT. Protein product: CASSELFGTGVQPQHF.

The chain links TRBV12-3 or TRBV12-4 to TRBJ2-7; 12 bases line up with TRBD2. There are 14 residues in the CDR3. The junction had 3 bases not matched to a gene; V was cut back by 4 bases and J by 5 bases. CDR3 in amino acids: CASSSLAGGHEQYF. The CDR3 bases are TGTGCCAGCAGTTCACTAGCGGGAGGCCACGAGCAGTACTTC.

The rearrangement links TRBV9 to TRBJ2-7; TRBD2 matches at 14 bases. V was pared by 4 bases and J by 7 bases, with 10 bases of the junction left unmatched. This CDR3 comprises 16 residues. Germline values: CDR1 SGDLS, CDR2 YYNGEE. DNA for the CDR3: TGTGCCAGCAGCTCTCGACTAGCGGGAGGGTACAATGAGCAGTACTTC. It translates to CASSSRLAGGYNEQYF.